This TCR beta chain was documented in a study of blood T cells in healthy people across ages (dated by TCRdb to about 2015). Study-level background: In model experiments, template switching captured about one uniquely barcoded TCR beta cDNA molecule for every two T cells. To track age-related changes in TCR beta repertoire diversity, the study relied on deep sequencing normalized with unique cDNA molecular identifiers. The donors were split into four age groups: young (average 16 years), middle-aged (roughly 40), aged (more than 55) and long-lived (82). Two additional independent replicas of 1 million unique cDNA reads from the same blood draw were analyzed for two donors (one aged 18 to 29 and one aged 80 or older). The paper's findings and limits, for the study overall: Because donor CMV infection status was unknown, age-related changes in expanded clonotypes were potentially confounded. Total diversity estimates from one million sequenced T cells were considered lower bounds and underestimates. The long-lived group showed more naive CD4+ T cells, fewer expanded clones and increased TCR diversity than the aged group, suggesting age selection. Because profiling used bulk unsorted PBMCs, naive and antigen-experienced compartments could not be compared conclusively. As age increased, observed TCR beta diversity per million T cells dropped in a roughly linear way, and a significant reduction was already evident by age around 41. Observed TCR beta diversity correlated strongly with the percentage of naive T cells measured by flow cytometry.

The method behind the library was 5' RACE. TCRdb shows the sequencer as Illumina HiSeq 2500. A second PCR of roughly 7 to 11 cycles was performed with a sample-barcoded 5' primer and a J-beta primer mix. A unique molecular identifier was introduced onto each TCR beta cDNA molecule by a template-switch 5' adaptor carrying 12 random nucleotides. At least 3 million CDR3-containing paired-end reads were obtained from each sample. First-strand cDNA was synthesized from all RNA with the Mint cDNA synthesis kit, primed by a TRBC-specific oligonucleotide. All cDNA was treated with uracil-DNA glycosylase and then went through a first 18-cycle PCR with the universal primers M1SS and BC2_uni_R. The study's processing was this. Each sample was normalized by randomly selecting 1 million high-quality reads, each carrying a distinct molecular identifier. Reads sharing molecular identifiers were discarded rather than binned into consensus sequences. MiTCR, with a Q25 quality threshold and the strictest error-elimination algorithm, was used for CDR3 identification, clonotype clustering and error correction. A nonparametric unseen species model with Euler transformation was used to estimate lower-bound total TCR beta diversity. TCRdb passed the public sequencing reads through fastp at Q25 and MiXCR, retaining productive beta sequences. Every entry covers one CDR3 protein and lists the most common genes and DNA from its rows. TCRdb, not the authors, supplied the V and J calls. In this sample the table shows approximately 490,000 distinct CDR3 sequences, around 24% of which occur a single time. The ten most abundant clones make up less than 9% of the sample.

The donors were roughly 40 Caucasian individuals from Russia, aged roughly 6 to 100 years, who were systemically healthy. About 10 milliliters of peripheral blood were drawn from each donor into EDTA-treated Vacutainer tubes. Ficoll-Paque density-gradient centrifugation was used to isolate PBMCs, with at least 6.5 million per sample. Total RNA was extracted from PBMCs with Trizol reagent, with at least 6 micrograms obtained per sample. Naive CD45RAhigh/CD27high T cell percentages were measured by flow cytometry on a PBMC aliquot from every donor. Only a few counts were recorded for this clonotype. Its antigen has not been determined. No much larger clone exists at a distance of one base, and base qualities are not known. The CDR3, from cysteine to phenylalanine, totals 16 residues. Only the CDR3 part of the read is kept: 48 bases, read in frame from the first base. The germline V gene supplies CDR1 MDHEN and CDR2 SYDVKM. Compared with germline, V lacks 6 bases and J lacks 3 bases; bases without a gene match: 9.

The same data also contributed to another study, on T cells of mothers and their children. As that second study puts it: Nine systemically healthy Caucasian individuals, comprising three mothers and their six children, were included as donors. cDNA synthesis consumed the entire amount of extracted RNA, loaded at approximately 1.6 ug RNA in each 15 ul reaction. In the second PCR, sample barcodes and 2-4 random nucleotides were introduced via the M1S primer. Each mother yielded over 10 million TCR beta CDR3 reads and each child roughly 3 million reads. TCR recombination output is similarly shaped by thymic selection in related and unrelated pairs, with a minor effect exerted by inherited differences. Normalized repertoire overlap in related mother-child pairs was always slightly higher than in unrelated mother-child pairs, but the difference was never significant. No persistent microchimeric T cell clones were detected, at a sensitivity of roughly 100 clones per million clonotypes. Deep NGS was used in the study to compare the TCR beta repertoires of mothers and children and to look for features that separate related mother-child pairs from unrelated individuals. Mothers averaged about 40 +/- 4 years of age and children averaged roughly 12 +/- 4 years. Libraries were sequenced on Illumina HiSeq 2000 with 100+100 nt paired-end reads after adapter ligation with NEBNext reagents. To prevent cross-contamination, the mother and child libraries were prepared one month apart and sequenced in separate runs. For each donor, somewhere between roughly 450,000 and 2,100,000 distinct TCR beta clonotypes were identified. Naive TCR beta clonotypes were estimated from low-frequency clonotypes matched to each donor's FACS-determined naive share, without sorting.

The sample was blood. The V and J genes are TRBV28 and TRBJ1-5, with 9 middle bases fitting TRBD1. This TCR derives from a boy between 10 and 17 years old in good health. Here is the DNA: TGTGCCAGCAGGCCGACCGGGACAGGGAACAATCAGCCCCAGCATTTT. This gives the protein CASRPTGTGNNQPQHF.